This paragraph reports one TCR beta chain. Its specificity is unknown. Using immunoSEQ multiplex PCR, the repertoire was profiled, and TCRdb retains in-frame clones only, with some absent. This sample has some 2,500,000 clones, with under 95% found just once. The entry originates in a study of shared clonotypes between healthy human individuals. The CDR3 has 13 amino acids. Germline loops: CDR1 ENHRY, CDR2 SYGVKD. V trimming: 10 bases; J trimming: 6 bases; junction bases outside the gene matches: 9. Study outcomes and limitations: A small donor pool kept down the genetic and exposure-history diversity that was represented. Sampling was confined to blood; repertoires within tissues likely differ. On the whole, naive subsets had larger estimated richness than memory subsets had.

The TCR comes from a man aged 18-30 years in good health. Some clones in this sample may be carry-over from other donors' samples. The specimen was naive CD4+ T cells from PBMCs. The sample's subset: CD45RA+ positively selected. V usage is TRBV10-3 and J usage is TRBJ1-2; 9 bases line up with TRBD1. CDR3 amino acids: CATTPTGGNGYTF. CDR3 DNA sequence: TGTGCCACTACCCCGACAGGGGGTAATGGCTACACCTTC.